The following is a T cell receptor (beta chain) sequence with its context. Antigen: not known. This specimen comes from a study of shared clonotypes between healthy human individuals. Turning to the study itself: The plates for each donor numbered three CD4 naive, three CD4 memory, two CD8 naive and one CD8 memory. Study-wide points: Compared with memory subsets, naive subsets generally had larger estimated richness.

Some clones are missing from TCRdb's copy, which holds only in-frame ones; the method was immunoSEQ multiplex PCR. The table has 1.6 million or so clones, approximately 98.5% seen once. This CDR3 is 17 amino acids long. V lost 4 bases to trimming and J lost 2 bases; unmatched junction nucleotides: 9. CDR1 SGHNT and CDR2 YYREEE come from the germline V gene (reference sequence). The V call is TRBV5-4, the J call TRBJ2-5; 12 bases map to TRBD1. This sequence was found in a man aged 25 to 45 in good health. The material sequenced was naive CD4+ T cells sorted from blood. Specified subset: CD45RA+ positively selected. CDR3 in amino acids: CASSARDRGREQETQYF. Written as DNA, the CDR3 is TGTGCCAGCAGCGCCCGGGACAGGGGGCGAGAACAAGAGACCCAGTACTTC.